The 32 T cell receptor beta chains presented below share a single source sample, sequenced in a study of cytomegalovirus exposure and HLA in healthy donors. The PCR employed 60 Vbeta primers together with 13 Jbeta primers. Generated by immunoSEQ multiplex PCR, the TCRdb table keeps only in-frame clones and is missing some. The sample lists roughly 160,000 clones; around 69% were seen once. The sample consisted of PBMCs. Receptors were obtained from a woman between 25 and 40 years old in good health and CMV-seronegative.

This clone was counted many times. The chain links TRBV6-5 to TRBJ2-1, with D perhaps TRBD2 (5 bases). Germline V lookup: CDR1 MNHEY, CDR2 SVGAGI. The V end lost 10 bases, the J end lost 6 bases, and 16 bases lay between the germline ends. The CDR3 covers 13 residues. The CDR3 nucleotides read TGTGCCACCACGGGTCTAGCTGCCAATGAGCAGTTCTTC. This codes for CATTGLAANEQFF.

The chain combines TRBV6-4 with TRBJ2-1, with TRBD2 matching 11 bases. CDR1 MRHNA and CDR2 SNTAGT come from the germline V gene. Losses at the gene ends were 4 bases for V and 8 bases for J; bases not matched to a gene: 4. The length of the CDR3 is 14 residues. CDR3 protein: CASSGSGGADEQFF. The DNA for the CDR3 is TGTGCCAGCAGTGGTAGCGGGGGGGCCGATGAGCAGTTCTTC.

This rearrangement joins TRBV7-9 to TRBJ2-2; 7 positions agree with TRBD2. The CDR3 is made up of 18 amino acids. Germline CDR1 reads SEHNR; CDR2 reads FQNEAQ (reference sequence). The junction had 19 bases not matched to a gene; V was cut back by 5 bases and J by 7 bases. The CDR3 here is CASSATFGLEGPSGELFF. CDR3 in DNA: TGTGCCAGCAGCGCCACATTCGGACTAGAAGGCCCCAGCGGGGAGCTGTTTTTT.

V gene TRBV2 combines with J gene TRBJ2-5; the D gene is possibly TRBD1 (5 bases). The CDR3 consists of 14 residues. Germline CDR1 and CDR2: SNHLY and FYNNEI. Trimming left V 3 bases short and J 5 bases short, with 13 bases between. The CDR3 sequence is CASSDSAGIETQYF. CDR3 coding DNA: TGTGCCAGCAGTGACTCCGCAGGGATTGAGACCCAGTACTTC.

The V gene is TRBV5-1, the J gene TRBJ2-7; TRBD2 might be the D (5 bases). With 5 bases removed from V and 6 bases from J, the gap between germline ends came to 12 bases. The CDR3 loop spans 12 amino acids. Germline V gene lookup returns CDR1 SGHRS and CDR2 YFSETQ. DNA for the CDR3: TGCGCCAGCAGTTGGGAAGGAGGCGAGCAGTACTTC. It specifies CASSWEGGEQYF.

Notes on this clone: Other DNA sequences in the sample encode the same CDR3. The CDR3 loop reads CASSDSGQGNTGELFF. In nucleotides, the CDR3 is TGTGCCAGCAGTGACTCGGGACAGGGAAACACCGGGGAGCTGTTTTTT. The J gene is TRBJ2-2, the V gene TRBV6-4, with 9 bases identical to TRBD1. Germline CDR1 MRHNA, CDR2 SNTAGT. The V and J ends lost 0 bases and 2 bases, in that order; junction bases with no gene match: 1. The CDR3 contains 16 residues.

CDR3 coding DNA: TGCGCCAGCAGCCCGGGGACATCGAACACTGAAGCTTTCTTT. Translated: CASSPGTSNTEAFF. The gene calls are TRBV5-1 and TRBJ1-1, with a weak D call TRBD1 (6 bases). The CDR3 runs to 14 residues. V was clipped by 4 bases and J by 1 base, with 11 bases between them. Germline lookup yields CDR1 SGHRS and CDR2 YFSETQ.

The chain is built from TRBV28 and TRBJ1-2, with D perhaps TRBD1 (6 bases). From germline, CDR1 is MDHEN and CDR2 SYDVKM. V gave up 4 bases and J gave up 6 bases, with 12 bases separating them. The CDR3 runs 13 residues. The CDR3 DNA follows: TGTGCCAGCAGTTGGGATCACAGGGATGGCTACACCTTC. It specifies CASSWDHRDGYTF.

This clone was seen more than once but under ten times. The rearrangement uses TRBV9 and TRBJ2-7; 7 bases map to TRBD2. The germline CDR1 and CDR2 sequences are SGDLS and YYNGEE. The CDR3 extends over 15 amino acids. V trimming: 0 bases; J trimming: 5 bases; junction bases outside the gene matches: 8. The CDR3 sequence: CASSVGGLGGDEQYF. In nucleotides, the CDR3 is TGTGCCAGCAGCGTAGGTGGTCTTGGGGGGGACGAGCAGTACTTC.

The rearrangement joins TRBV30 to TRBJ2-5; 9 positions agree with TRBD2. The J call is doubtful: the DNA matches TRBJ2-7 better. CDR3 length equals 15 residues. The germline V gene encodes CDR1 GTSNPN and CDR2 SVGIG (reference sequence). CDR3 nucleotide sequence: TGTGCCTGGAGCCCGCCAGCGGGGGGCTCCTACGAGCAGTACTTC. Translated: CAWSPPAGGSYEQYF.

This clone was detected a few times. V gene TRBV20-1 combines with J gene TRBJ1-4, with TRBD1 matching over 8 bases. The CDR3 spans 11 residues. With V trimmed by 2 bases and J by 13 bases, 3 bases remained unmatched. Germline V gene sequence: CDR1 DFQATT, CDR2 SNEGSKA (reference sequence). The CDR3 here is CSARQGAGLFF. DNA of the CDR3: TGCAGTGCTAGACAGGGGGCGGGACTGTTTTTT.

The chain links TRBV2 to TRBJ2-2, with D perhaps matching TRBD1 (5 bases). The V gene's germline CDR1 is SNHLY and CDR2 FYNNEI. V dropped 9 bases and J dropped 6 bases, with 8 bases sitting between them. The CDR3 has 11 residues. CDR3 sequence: CARGPPGELFF. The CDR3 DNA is TGTGCCAGGGGGCCCCCCGGGGAGCTGTTTTTT.

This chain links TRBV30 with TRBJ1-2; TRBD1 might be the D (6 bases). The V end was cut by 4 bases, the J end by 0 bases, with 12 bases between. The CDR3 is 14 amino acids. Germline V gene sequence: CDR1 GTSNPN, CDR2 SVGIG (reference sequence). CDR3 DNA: TGTGCCTGGAAACGCAGGGGCCCTAACTATGGCTACACCTTC. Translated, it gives CAWKRRGPNYGYTF. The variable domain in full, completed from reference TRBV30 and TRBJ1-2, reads SQTIHQWPATLVQPVGSPLSLECTVEGTSNPNLYWYRQAAGRGLQLLFYSVGIGQISSEVPQNLSASRPQDRQFILSSKKLLLSDSGFYLCAWKRRGPNYGYTFGSGTRLTVV.

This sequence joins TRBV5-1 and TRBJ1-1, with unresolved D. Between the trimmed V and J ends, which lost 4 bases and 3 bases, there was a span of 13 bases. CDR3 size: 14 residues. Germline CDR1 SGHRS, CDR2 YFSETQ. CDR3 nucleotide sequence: TGCGCCAGCAGCCCGAACGACAAGCACACTGAAGCTTTCTTT. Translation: CASSPNDKHTEAFF.

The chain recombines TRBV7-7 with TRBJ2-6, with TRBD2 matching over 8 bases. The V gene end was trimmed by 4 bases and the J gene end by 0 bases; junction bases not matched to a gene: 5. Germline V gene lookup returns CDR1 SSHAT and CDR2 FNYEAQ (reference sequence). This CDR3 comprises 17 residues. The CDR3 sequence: CASSSGTSISGANVLTF. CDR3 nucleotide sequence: TGTGCCAGCAGCTCCGGGACTAGTATCTCTGGGGCCAACGTCCTGACTTTC.

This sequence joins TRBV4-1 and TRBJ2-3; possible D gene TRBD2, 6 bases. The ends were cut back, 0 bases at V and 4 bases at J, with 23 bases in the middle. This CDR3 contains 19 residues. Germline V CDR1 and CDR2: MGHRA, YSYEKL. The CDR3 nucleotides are TGCGCCAGCAGCCAAGATGGTACCTTTACTGCGGGGTCCCCAGATACGCAGTATTTT. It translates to CASSQDGTFTAGSPDTQYF.

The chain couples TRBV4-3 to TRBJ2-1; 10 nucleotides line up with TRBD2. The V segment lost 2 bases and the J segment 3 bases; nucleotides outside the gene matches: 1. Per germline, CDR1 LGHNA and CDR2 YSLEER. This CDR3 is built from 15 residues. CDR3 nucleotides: TGCGCCAGCAGCCAACTAGCGGGGGACTACAATGAGCAGTTCTTC. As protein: CASSQLAGDYNEQFF.

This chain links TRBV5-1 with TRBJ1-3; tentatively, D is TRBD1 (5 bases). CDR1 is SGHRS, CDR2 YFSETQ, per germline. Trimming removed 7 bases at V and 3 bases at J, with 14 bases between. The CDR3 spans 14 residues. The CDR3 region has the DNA TGCGCCAGCGGCCGGGGGGATAGTGGAAACACCATATATTTT. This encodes CASGRGDSGNTIYF.

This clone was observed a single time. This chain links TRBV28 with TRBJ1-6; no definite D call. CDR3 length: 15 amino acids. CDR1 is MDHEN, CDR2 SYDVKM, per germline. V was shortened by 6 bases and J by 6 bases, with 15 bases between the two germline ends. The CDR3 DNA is TGTGCCAGCAGGACACAATTCTCTGCTAATTCACCCCTCCACTTT. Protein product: CASRTQFSANSPLHF.

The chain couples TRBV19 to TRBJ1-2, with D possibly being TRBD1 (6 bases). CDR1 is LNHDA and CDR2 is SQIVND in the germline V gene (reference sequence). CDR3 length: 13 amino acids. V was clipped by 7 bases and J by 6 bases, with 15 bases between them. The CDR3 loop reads CASTLGGSNGYTF. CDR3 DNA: TGTGCCAGTACCTTAGGGGGATCGAATGGCTACACCTTC.

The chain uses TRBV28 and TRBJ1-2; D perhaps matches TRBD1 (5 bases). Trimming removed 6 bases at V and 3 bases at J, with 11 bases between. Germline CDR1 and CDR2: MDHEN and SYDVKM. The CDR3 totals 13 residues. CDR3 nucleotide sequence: TGTGCCAGCAGGGGGGGGGAGGACTATGGCTACACCTTC. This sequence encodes CASRGGEDYGYTF.

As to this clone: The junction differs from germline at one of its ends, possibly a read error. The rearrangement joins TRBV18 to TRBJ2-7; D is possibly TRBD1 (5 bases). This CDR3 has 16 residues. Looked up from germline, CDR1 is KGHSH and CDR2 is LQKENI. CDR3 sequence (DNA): TGTGCCAGCTCAGTGGTTACAGGCCCGTCCTCCCACGAGCAGTACTTC. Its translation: CASSVVTGPSSHEQYF.

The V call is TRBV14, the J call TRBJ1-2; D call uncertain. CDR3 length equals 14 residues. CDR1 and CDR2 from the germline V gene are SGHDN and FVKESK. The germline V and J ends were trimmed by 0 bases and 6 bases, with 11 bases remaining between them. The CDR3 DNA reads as TGTGCCAGCAGCCAAGATACAATCTTGAATGGCTACACCTTC. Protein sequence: CASSQDTILNGYTF.

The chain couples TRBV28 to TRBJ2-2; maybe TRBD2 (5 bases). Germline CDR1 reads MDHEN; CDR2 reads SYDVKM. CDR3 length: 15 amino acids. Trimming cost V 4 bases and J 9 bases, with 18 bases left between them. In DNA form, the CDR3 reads TGTGCCAGCAGTTCCCGCGGGTCAGTCCGACGGGAGCTGTTTTTT. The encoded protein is CASSSRGSVRRELFF.

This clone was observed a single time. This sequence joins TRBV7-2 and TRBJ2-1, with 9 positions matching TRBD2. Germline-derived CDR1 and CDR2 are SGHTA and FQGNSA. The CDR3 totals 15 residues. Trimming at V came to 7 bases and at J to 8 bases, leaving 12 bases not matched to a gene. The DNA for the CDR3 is TGTGCCAGCACCCTAGGGGGTAGCGGGAGATATGAGCAGTTCTTC. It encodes CASTLGGSGRYEQFF.

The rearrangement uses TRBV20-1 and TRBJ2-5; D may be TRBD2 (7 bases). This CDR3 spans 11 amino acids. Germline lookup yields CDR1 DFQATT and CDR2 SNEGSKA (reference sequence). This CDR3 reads CRGGDQETQYF. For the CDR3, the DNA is TGCAGAGGGGGGGATCAAGAGACCCAGTACTTC.

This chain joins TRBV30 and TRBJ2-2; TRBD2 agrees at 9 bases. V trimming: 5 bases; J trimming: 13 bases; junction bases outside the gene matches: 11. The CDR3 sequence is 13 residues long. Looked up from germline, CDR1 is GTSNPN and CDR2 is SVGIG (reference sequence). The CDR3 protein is CAWSRLAVPPLFF. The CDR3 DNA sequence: TGTGCCTGGTCGCGACTAGCGGTCCCCCCGCTGTTTTTT.

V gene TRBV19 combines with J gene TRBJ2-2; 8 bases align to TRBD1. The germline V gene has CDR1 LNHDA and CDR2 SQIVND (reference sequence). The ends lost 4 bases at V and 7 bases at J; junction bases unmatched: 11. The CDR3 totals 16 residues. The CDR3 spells CASSRRTGSLGGELFF. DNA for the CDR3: TGTGCCAGTAGTAGGAGGACAGGGAGTCTGGGCGGGGAGCTGTTTTTT.

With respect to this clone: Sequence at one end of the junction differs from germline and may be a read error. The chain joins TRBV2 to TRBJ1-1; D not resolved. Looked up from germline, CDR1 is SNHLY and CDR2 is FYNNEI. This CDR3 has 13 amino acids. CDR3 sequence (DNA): TGTGCCAGCAGCGAAGATCGGAACACTGAAGCTTTCTTT. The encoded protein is CASSEDRNTEAFF.

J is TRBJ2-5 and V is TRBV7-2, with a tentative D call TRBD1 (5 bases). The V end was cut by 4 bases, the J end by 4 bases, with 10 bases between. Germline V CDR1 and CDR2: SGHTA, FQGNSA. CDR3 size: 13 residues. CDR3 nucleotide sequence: TGTGCCAGCAGCTCGACAGACCGAGAGACCCAGTACTTC. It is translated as CASSSTDRETQYF.

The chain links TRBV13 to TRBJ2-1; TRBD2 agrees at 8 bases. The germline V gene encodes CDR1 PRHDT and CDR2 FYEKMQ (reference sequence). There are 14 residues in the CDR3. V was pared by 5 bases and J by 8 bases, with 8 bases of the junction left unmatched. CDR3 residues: CASSPGGQNHEQFF. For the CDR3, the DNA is TGTGCCAGCAGCCCGGGGGGGCAGAATCATGAGCAGTTCTTC.

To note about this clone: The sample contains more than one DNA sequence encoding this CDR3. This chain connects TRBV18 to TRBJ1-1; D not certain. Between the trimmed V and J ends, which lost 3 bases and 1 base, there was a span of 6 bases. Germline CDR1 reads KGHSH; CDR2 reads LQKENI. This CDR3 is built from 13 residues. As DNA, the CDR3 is TGTGCCAGCTCACCGGGAGGGAACACTGAAGCTTTCTTT. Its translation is CASSPGGNTEAFF.